This T cell receptor (beta chain) comes out of a study of blood T cell repertoires in COVID-19. About the study: Samples came from the United States, Italy and Spain, spanning acute and convalescent COVID-19. T cells, B-cell-depleted T cells, or PBMCs supplied cDNA or gDNA.

As processed by the authors: The assay estimated nucleated cells by amplifying reference gene primers. Method: immunoSEQ multiplex PCR; TCRdb's copy keeps in-frame clones and lacks some. V and J calls and clone size follow that table, whereas D and trimming were derived from the DNA. The repertoire holds about 160,000 clones, with roughly 81% as singletons. Germline loops: CDR1 MNHEY, CDR2 SMNVEV (reference sequence). The V and J ends lost 5 bases and 0 bases respectively, with 10 bases between them. This CDR3 has 14 amino acids. V is TRBV27 and J is TRBJ1-1; a weak D match, TRBD1 (5 bases). The sequence was obtained from a man in his forties with acute or convalescent COVID-19. Material for sequencing was peripheral blood. The CDR3 loop is CASSIGQLNTEAFF. The CDR3 DNA follows: TGTGCCAGCAGTATTGGACAATTGAACACTGAAGCTTTCTTT.